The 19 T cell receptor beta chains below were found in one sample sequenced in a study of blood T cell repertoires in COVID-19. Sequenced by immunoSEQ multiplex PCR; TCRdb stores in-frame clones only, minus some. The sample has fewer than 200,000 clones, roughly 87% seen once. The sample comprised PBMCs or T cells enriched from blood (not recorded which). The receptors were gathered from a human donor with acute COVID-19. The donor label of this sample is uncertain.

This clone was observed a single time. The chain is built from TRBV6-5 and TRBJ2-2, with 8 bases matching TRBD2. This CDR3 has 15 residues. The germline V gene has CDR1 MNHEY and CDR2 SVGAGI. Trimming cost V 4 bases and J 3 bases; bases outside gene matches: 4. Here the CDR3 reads CASSFALADTGELFF. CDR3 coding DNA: TGTGCCAGCAGTTTTGCACTAGCGGACACCGGGGAGCTGTTTTTT.

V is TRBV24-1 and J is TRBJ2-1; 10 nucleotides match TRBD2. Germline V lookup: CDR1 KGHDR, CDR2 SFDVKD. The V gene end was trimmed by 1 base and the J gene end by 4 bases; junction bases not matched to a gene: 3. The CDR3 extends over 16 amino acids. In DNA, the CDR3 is TGTGCCACCAGTGATTTCAGCGGGGGGGATTACAATGAGCAGTTCTTC. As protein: CATSDFSGGDYNEQFF.

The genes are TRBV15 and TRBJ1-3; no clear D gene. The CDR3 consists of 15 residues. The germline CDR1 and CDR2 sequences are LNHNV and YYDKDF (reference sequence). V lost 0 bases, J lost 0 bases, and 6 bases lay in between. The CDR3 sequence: CATSRDGNSGNTIYF. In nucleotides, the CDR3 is TGTGCCACCAGCAGAGATGGCAACTCTGGAAACACCATATATTTT.

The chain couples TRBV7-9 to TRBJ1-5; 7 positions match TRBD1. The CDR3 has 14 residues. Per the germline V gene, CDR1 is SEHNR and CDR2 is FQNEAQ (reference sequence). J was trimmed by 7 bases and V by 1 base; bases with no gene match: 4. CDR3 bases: TGTGCCAGCAGCTTAGGACAGGGTGGACAGCCCCAGCATTTT. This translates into CASSLGQGGQPQHF. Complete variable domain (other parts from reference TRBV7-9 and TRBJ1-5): DTGVSQNPRHKITKRGQNVTFRCDPISEHNRLYWYRQTLGQGPEFLTYFQNEAQLEKSRLLSDRFSAERPKGSFSTLEIQRTEQGDSAMYLCASSLGQGGQPQHFGDGTRLSIL.

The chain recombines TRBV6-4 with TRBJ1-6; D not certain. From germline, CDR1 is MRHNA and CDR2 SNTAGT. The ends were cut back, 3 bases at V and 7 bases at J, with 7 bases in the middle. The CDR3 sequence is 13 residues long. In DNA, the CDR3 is TGTGCCAGCAGTGAAACAGCAAATTCACCCCTCCACTTT. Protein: CASSETANSPLHF.

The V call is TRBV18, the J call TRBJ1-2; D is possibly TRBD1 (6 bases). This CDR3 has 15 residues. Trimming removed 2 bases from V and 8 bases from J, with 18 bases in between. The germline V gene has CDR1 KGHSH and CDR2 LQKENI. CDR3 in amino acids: CASSPTGHPELGYTF. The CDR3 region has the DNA TGTGCCAGCTCACCAACGGGACACCCGGAGTTGGGCTACACCTTC.

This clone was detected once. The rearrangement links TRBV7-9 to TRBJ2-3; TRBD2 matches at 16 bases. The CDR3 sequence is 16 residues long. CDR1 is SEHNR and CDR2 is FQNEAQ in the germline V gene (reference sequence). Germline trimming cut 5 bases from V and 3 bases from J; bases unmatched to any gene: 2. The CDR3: CASSPGLAGGTDTQYF. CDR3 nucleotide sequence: TGTGCCAGCAGCCCGGGACTAGCGGGGGGGACAGATACGCAGTATTTT.

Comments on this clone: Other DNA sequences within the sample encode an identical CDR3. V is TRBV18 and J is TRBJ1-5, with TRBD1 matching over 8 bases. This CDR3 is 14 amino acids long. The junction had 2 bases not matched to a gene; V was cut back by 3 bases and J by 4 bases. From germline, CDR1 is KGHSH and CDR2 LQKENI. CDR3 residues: CASSPDRGNQPQHF. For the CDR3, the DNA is TGTGCCAGCTCACCCGACAGGGGAAATCAGCCCCAGCATTTT.

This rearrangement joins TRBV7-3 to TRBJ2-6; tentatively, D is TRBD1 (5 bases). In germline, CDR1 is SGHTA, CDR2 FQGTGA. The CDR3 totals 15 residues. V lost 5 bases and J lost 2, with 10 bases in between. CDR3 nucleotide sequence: TGTGCCAGCAGCCTGCAGGGTGCTGGGGCCAACGTCCTGACTTTC. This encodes CASSLQGAGANVLTF.

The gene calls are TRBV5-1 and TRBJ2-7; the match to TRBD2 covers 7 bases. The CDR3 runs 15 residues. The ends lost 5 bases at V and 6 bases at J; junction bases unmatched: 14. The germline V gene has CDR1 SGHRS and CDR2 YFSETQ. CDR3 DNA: TGCGCCAGCAGAGGCGAAATTTCCAGGGAGGGCGAGCAGTACTTC. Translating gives CASRGEISREGEQYF.

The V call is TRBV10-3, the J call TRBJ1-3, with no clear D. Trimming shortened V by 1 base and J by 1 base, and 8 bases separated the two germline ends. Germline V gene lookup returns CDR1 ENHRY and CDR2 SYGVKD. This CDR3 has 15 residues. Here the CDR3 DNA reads TGTGCCATCAGTGAGTTAGTTATGTCTGGAAACACCATATATTTT. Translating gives CAISELVMSGNTIYF.

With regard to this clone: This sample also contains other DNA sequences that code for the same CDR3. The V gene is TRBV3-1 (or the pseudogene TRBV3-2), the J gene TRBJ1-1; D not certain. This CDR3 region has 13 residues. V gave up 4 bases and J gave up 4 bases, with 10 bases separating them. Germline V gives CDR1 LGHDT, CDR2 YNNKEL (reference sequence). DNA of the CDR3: TGTGCCAGCAGCCCCACGGGGTCCACTGAAGCTTTCTTT. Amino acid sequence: CASSPTGSTEAFF.

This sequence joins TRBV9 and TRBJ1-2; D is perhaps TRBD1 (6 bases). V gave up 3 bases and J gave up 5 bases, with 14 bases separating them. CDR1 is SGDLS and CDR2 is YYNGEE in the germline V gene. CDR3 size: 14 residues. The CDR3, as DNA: TGTGCCAGCAGCGACCGGGACACCAGATATGGCTACACCTTC. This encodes CASSDRDTRYGYTF.

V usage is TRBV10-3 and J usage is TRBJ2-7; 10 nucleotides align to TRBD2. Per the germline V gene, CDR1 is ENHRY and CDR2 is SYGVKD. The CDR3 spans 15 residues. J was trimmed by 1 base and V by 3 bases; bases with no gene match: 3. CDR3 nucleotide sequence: TGTGCCATCAGTGACAGCGGGGGGGCTTCCTACGAGCAGTACTTC. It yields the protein CAISDSGGASYEQYF.

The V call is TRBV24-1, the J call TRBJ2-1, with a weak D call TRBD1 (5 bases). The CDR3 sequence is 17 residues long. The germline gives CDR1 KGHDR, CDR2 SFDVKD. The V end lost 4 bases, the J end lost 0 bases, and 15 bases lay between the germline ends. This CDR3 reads CATSDPSTESSYNEQFF. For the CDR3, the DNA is TGTGCCACCAGTGACCCCTCGACAGAAAGCTCCTACAATGAGCAGTTCTTC.

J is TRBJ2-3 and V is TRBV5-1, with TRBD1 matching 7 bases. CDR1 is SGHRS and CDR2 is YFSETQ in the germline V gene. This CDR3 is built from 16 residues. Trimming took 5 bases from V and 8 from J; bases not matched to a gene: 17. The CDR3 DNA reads TGCGCCAGCAGGGCTTCTTGGGACAGTTTTTCAGGTACGCAGTATTTT. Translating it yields CASRASWDSFSGTQYF.

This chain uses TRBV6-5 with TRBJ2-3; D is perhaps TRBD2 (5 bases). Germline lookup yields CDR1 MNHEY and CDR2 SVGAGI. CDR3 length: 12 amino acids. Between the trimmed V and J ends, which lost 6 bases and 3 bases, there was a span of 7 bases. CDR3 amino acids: CASSGLTDTQYF. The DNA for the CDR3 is TGTGCCAGCAGCGGACTTACAGATACGCAGTATTTT.

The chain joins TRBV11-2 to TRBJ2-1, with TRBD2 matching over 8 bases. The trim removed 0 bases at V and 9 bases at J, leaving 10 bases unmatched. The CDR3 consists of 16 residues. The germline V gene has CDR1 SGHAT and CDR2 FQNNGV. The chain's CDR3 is CASSLEPFSGVREQFF. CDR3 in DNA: TGTGCCAGCAGCTTAGAACCCTTTAGCGGGGTCCGTGAGCAGTTCTTC.

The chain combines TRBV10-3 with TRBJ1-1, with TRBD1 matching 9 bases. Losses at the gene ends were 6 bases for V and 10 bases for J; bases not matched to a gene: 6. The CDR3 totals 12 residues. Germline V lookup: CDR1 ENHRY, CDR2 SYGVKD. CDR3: CAISERGQGAFF. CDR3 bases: TGTGCCATCAGCGAACGGGGACAGGGAGCTTTCTTT.